Presented here are 20 T cell receptor beta chains from one specimen sequenced in a study of CD8 T cells in ankylosing spondylitis. TCRdb recomputed calls from the 5' RACE reads with MiXCR, one row per CDR3 protein. The table has a few hundred thousand distinct CDR3 sequences, less than 25% seen once. The source material was blood, either unsorted or a sorted T cell fraction (not recorded which). Source of these receptors: a female donor with ankylosing spondylitis or in good health (not recorded which).

This clonotype was recorded at least ten times. V is TRBV5-5 and J is TRBJ2-1, with 9 bases fitting TRBD2. This CDR3 has 17 amino acids. Germline V CDR1 and CDR2: SGHKS, YYEKEE (reference sequence). V dropped 6 bases and J dropped 0; count of bases not matched to a gene: 10. The CDR3 coding sequence is TGTGCCAGCAAATTGGCGGGAGGGCTTAGCTCCTACAATGAGCAGTTCTTC. Residues: CASKLAGGLSSYNEQFF.

This clonotype was counted only a few times. This chain joins TRBV30 and TRBJ2-3; maybe TRBD1 (6 bases). Trimming stripped 1 base from V and 2 bases from J, with 10 bases between. CDR1 GTSNPN and CDR2 SVGIG come from the germline V gene (reference sequence). There are 14 residues in the CDR3. As DNA, the CDR3 is TGTGCCTGGAGTGGTGACAGGACCACAGATACGCAGTATTTT. Translating it yields CAWSGDRTTDTQYF.

This sequence joins TRBV12-3 or TRBV12-4 and TRBJ2-7; a possible D gene is TRBD1 (6 bases). Trimming took off 1 base at V and 3 bases at J, with 13 bases between the two ends. CDR3 length: 15 residues. The CDR3 reads CASSLGPRGNYEQYF. In DNA, the CDR3 is TGTGCCAGCAGTTTAGGTCCCAGGGGCAACTACGAGCAGTACTTC.

The sample holds a few counts of this clonotype. The V gene is TRBV10-3, the J gene TRBJ2-4; a weak D match, TRBD2 (5 bases). This CDR3 spans 14 amino acids. Germline-derived CDR1 and CDR2 are ENHRY and SYGVKD. The V end was cut by 5 bases, the J end by 0 bases, with 8 bases between. In nucleotides, the CDR3 is TGTGCCATCAGTCCGGGATTAGCCAAAAACATTCAGTACTTC. Translating gives CAISPGLAKNIQYF.

As regards this clonotype: One end of the junction is discordant with germline, which a read error may explain. V gene TRBV15 combines with J gene TRBJ2-4, with D perhaps TRBD2 (5 bases). Per the germline V gene, CDR1 is LNHNV and CDR2 is YYDKDF (reference sequence). This CDR3 is 15 amino acids long. CDR3 loop: CATSRGQRAKNIQYF. The CDR3 DNA is TGTGCCACCAGTAGAGGGCAGAGGGCCAAAAACATTCAGTACTTC.

The V and J genes are TRBV7-2 and TRBJ2-7; a weak D match, TRBD2 (5 bases). Per germline, CDR1 SGHTA and CDR2 FQGNSA. This CDR3 is 12 amino acids long. Trimming cost V 2 bases and J 7 bases, with 9 bases left between them. CDR3 amino acids: CASSLRAGEQYF. DNA of the CDR3: TGTGCCAGCAGCTTACGGGCGGGTGAGCAGTACTTC.

CDR3 DNA: TGCGCCAGCAGCCAGGAGATAGGGGACCTGCTACTGTTTTTT. Protein sequence: CASSQEIGDLLLFF. The chain has TRBV4-3 and TRBJ2-2; D possibly matches TRBD1 or TRBD2 (5 bases each). The CDR3 length is 14 residues. CDR1 and CDR2 from the germline V gene are LGHNA and YSLEER. Trimming took off 3 bases at V and 14 bases at J, with 19 bases between the two ends.

The chain combines TRBV12-3 or TRBV12-4 with TRBJ1-4; D perhaps matches TRBD1 (5 bases). V lost 5 bases to trimming and J lost 5 bases, with 15 bases between them. CDR3 length: 15 residues. In nucleotides, the CDR3 is TGTGCCAGCAGTCCCCGGCCCCGGGGGAATGAAAAACTGTTTTTT. Protein sequence: CASSPRPRGNEKLFF.

The rearrangement links TRBV9 to TRBJ2-1; the D call may be TRBD1 or TRBD2 (5 bases each). The CDR3 has 11 residues. Germline values: CDR1 SGDLS, CDR2 YYNGEE. V lost 0 bases and J lost 13, with 8 bases in between. The CDR3 DNA reads TGTGCCAGCAGCGTAGCCGGGGACCAGTTCTTC. It codes for CASSVAGDQFF.

This clonotype occurred many times. V is TRBV20-1 and J is TRBJ2-3; 10 bases are shared with TRBD2. The CDR3 has 14 amino acids. V lost 5 bases, J lost 2 bases, and 4 bases stayed unmatched. Germline V gene sequence: CDR1 DFQATT, CDR2 SNEGSKA (reference sequence). This CDR3 reads CSARTSGFTDTQYF. The CDR3 nucleotides read TGCAGTGCTCGGACTAGCGGTTTCACAGATACGCAGTATTTT.

This clonotype was seen more than once but under ten times. J is TRBJ2-6 and V is TRBV6-1; TRBD1 matches at 7 bases. J was trimmed by 2 bases and V by 5 bases; bases with no gene match: 6. The CDR3 is 16 residues long. From germline, CDR1 is MNHNS and CDR2 SASEGT. The CDR3 here is CASSLRTGTGANVLTF. The CDR3, as DNA: TGTGCCAGCAGTTTGAGGACAGGAACTGGGGCCAACGTCCTGACTTTC.

The rearrangement links TRBV7-2 to TRBJ2-1, with D perhaps TRBD1 or TRBD2 (6 bases each). The germline CDR1 and CDR2 sequences are SGHTA and FQGNSA. The CDR3 is made up of 15 amino acids. Trimming pared 1 base from V and 3 bases from J, leaving 10 bases between. This CDR3 is CASSLEGGDYNEQFF. CDR3 in DNA: TGTGCCAGCAGCTTAGAGGGGGGCGACTACAATGAGCAGTTCTTC.

In its sample, this clonotype was seen many times. This sequence joins TRBV29-1 and TRBJ2-7; 8 bases line up with TRBD1. This CDR3 spans 13 amino acids. With 2 bases clipped from V and 2 bases from J, the junction kept 2 bases outside the gene matches. Germline V CDR1 and CDR2: SQVTM, ANQGSEA. CDR3 region: CSVEFRGPYEQYF. In nucleotides, the CDR3 is TGCAGCGTTGAATTCAGGGGGCCCTACGAGCAGTACTTC.

This clonotype was recorded many times. This chain joins TRBV10-3 and TRBJ2-1; D gene unclear. There are 12 residues in the CDR3. CDR1 ENHRY and CDR2 SYGVKD come from the germline V gene. V dropped 4 bases and J dropped 9 bases, with 10 bases sitting between them. The CDR3 region has the DNA TGTGCCATCAGTGCGCGTAAAGCTGAGCAGTTCTTC. Encoded protein: CAISARKAEQFF.

The chain joins TRBV11-3 to TRBJ2-3, with TRBD2 as a possible D gene (5 bases). V lost 4 bases and J lost 1, with 12 bases in between. The CDR3 has 15 amino acids. The germline V gene has CDR1 SGHNT and CDR2 YENEEA. CDR3 coding DNA: TGTGCCAGCAGCTCCCGGGGTGGGGGCACAGATACGCAGTATTTT. Its protein is CASSSRGGGTDTQYF.

This sequence joins TRBV5-1 and TRBJ1-4, with D maybe TRBD1 (6 bases). CDR1 SGHRS and CDR2 YFSETQ come from the germline V gene. This CDR3 contains 15 residues. V gave up 4 bases and J gave up 7 bases, with 17 bases separating them. The CDR3 sequence is CASSQDGTRREKLFF. DNA of the CDR3: TGCGCCAGCAGCCAGGACGGGACAAGACGTGAAAAACTGTTTTTT.

This clonotype was counted once. The chain employs TRBV27 and TRBJ2-7; 13 positions match TRBD2. Germline V lookup: CDR1 MNHEY, CDR2 SMNVEV (reference sequence). This CDR3 has 15 residues. Losses at the gene ends were 3 bases for V and 3 bases for J; bases not matched to a gene: 2. Written as DNA, the CDR3 is TGTGCCAGCAGTTTTCGACTAGCGGGAGGCTACGAGCAGTACTTC. Translation: CASSFRLAGGYEQYF.

This sequence joins TRBV7-2 and TRBJ2-5, with 7 bases aligning to TRBD2. This CDR3 region has 15 residues. Trimming removed 6 bases from V and 3 bases from J; junction bases left unmatched: 10. CDR1 SGHTA and CDR2 FQGNSA come from the germline V gene. The CDR3 spells CASRERAGDEETQYF. For the CDR3, the DNA is TGTGCCAGCAGAGAGAGGGCGGGGGATGAAGAGACCCAGTACTTC.

V and J are TRBV27 and TRBJ2-3; TRBD2 aligns across 10 bases. The J segment lost 11 bases and the V segment lost 3 bases, leaving 11 bases of the junction unmatched. CDR3 size: 15 residues. Germline CDR1 reads MNHEY; CDR2 reads SMNVEV (reference sequence). The DNA for the CDR3 is TGTGCCAGCAGTTTTCAACTAGCGGGAAGTGGGATGCAGTATTTT. Translation gives CASSFQLAGSGMQYF.

The chain recombines TRBV12-3 or TRBV12-4 with TRBJ2-7; 10 bases match TRBD2. There are 18 residues in the CDR3. V was clipped by 5 bases and J by 0 bases; unmatched bases: 13. The DNA for the CDR3 is TGTGCCAGCAGTCACTACGGGGGAGCGGGGGGGAGCTCCTACGAGCAGTACTTC. This gives the protein CASSHYGGAGGSSYEQYF.